The 20 T cell receptor beta chains below all came from one sample that was sequenced in a study of T cell repertoires in cytomegalovirus infection. No antigens are known for them. TCRdb ran MiXCR on the reads and lists one entry per CDR3 protein. The data show fewer than 900,000 distinct CDR3 sequences, just under 30% seen once. This specimen was cultured CD8+ T cells from PBMCs, taken from culture after CMV antigen stimulation. The receptors shown here come from a human donor in good health (CMV status not recorded). Some clones in this sample may be carry-over from other donors' samples.

This clonotype has only a few counts. This chain links TRBV25-1 with TRBJ1-2, with D possibly TRBD1 on 6 matching bases. Looked up from germline, CDR1 is MGHDK and CDR2 is SYGVNS. With 1 base removed from V and 4 bases from J, the gap between germline ends came to 7 bases. The CDR3 spans 13 residues. The CDR3, as DNA: TGTGCCAGCAGTGAATGGGGGGCCTATGGCTACACCTTC. This codes for CASSEWGAYGYTF.

The V call is TRBV20-1, the J call TRBJ2-3; TRBD2 matches 11 bases. The CDR3 length is 14 residues. J was trimmed by 1 base and V by 5 bases; bases with no gene match: 2. The germline V gene has CDR1 DFQATT and CDR2 SNEGSKA (reference sequence). CDR3 coding DNA: TGCAGTGCTTTGACTAGCGGGGGCACAGATACGCAGTATTTT. It specifies CSALTSGGTDTQYF.

The CDR3 region has the DNA TGTGCCAGCAGTTTGGACAGGGGCGTTGATCAGCCCCAGCATTTT. Translated, it gives CASSLDRGVDQPQHF. This chain links TRBV6-2 or TRBV6-3 with TRBJ1-5, with 9 bases matching TRBD1. The length of the CDR3 is 15 residues. V trimming: 4 bases; J trimming: 5 bases; junction bases outside the gene matches: 6. Per germline, CDR1 MNHEY and CDR2 SVGEGT.

This clonotype was detected only a few times. The CDR3 protein is CASSPLGRGLNYNEQFF. The CDR3 DNA follows: TGTGCCAGCAGCCCCCTGGGGAGGGGACTAAACTACAATGAGCAGTTCTTC. The V call is TRBV7-9, the J call TRBJ2-1; 7 nucleotides agree with TRBD2. The germline gives CDR1 SEHNR, CDR2 FQNEAQ (reference sequence). Trimming took 5 bases from V and 3 from J; bases not matched to a gene: 13. This CDR3 is built from 17 residues.

This clonotype was counted between two and nine times. CDR3: CASSYGTEREQFF. The CDR3 DNA sequence: TGTGCCAGCAGTTATGGGACAGAAAGGGAGCAGTTCTTC. The genes are TRBV6-5 and TRBJ2-1; the match to TRBD1 covers 7 bases. There are 13 residues in the CDR3. Germline CDR1 MNHEY, CDR2 SVGAGI. V gave up 3 bases and J gave up 10 bases; unmatched junction bases: 6.

This clonotype was detected only a few times. The chain has TRBV27 and TRBJ1-2, with a tentative D call TRBD1 (5 bases). The V gene's germline CDR1 is MNHEY and CDR2 SMNVEV (reference sequence). Trimming removed 6 bases at V and 4 bases at J, with 15 bases between. The CDR3 extends over 14 amino acids. CDR3 sequence reads: CASSRSGGSYGYTF. The CDR3 coding sequence is TGTGCCAGCAGCCGCAGCGGGGGTTCCTATGGCTACACCTTC.

This clonotype was seen only a few times. Sequence at one end of the junction differs from germline and may be a read error. The V gene is TRBV7-7, the J gene TRBJ2-5; perhaps TRBD1 as D (5 bases). This CDR3 is 13 amino acids long. Germline V gene sequence: CDR1 SSHAT, CDR2 FNYEAQ (reference sequence). DNA for the CDR3: TGTGCTAGCAGCTTCCGACAGCAAGAGACCCAGTACTTC. As protein: CASSFRQQETQYF.

The chain uses TRBV3-1 and TRBJ2-7; D is unresolved. Germline V gives CDR1 LGHDT, CDR2 YNNKEL (reference sequence). The CDR3 is 12 amino acids. V was cut by 3 bases and J by 4 bases, with 7 bases left in between. The CDR3 region has the DNA TGTGCCAGCAGCCATGGAGAATACGAGCAGTACTTC. Protein sequence: CASSHGEYEQYF.

CDR3 protein: CASSSPRGDSDIQYF. The CDR3 DNA follows: TGTGCCAGCAGCTCCCCCAGGGGCGACTCGGACATTCAGTACTTC. The chain uses TRBV7-9 and TRBJ2-4; a weak D match, TRBD1 (6 bases). The CDR3 consists of 15 residues. V lost 4 bases, J lost 8 bases, and 18 bases lay in between. Germline V gene data show CDR1 as SEHNR and CDR2 as FQNEAQ (reference sequence).

The V gene is TRBV19, the J gene TRBJ1-2, with D possibly TRBD1 on 5 matching bases. Germline V CDR1 and CDR2: LNHDA, SQIVND (reference sequence). There are 15 residues in the CDR3. Trimming cost V 4 bases and J 4 bases, with 16 bases left between them. The CDR3 protein is CASSKGTERLYGYTF. Here the CDR3 DNA reads TGTGCCAGTAGTAAAGGGACTGAGAGACTCTATGGCTACACCTTC.

V gene TRBV27 combines with J gene TRBJ2-7; D gene ambiguous. The CDR3 has 13 residues. Germline CDR1 reads MNHEY; CDR2 reads SMNVEV (reference sequence). Trimming shortened V by 4 bases and J by 5 bases, and 12 bases separated the two germline ends. CDR3 sequence (DNA): TGTGCCAGCAGTTCCCGTCCAGGCAACGAGCAGTACTTC. The encoded protein is CASSSRPGNEQYF.

This clonotype has at least ten counts. V gene TRBV27 combines with J gene TRBJ2-2; D is undetermined. Germline V CDR1 and CDR2: MNHEY, SMNVEV (reference sequence). CDR3 length: 13 amino acids. Trimming pared 6 bases from V and 1 base from J, leaving 6 bases between. CDR3 protein: CASSLGNTGELFF. CDR3 nucleotide sequence: TGTGCCAGCAGCTTAGGGAACACCGGGGAGCTGTTTTTT.

The chain joins TRBV6-1 to TRBJ2-3; D is ambiguous. CDR3 size: 13 residues. From germline, CDR1 is MNHNS and CDR2 SASEGT. V lost 8 bases and J 0 bases, leaving 9 bases between the germline ends. DNA of the CDR3: TGTGCCAGCCTCGAGGAAAGCACAGATACGCAGTATTTT. The encoded protein is CASLEESTDTQYF.

The genes are TRBV3-1 and TRBJ2-1; D not resolved. In germline, CDR1 is LGHDT, CDR2 YNNKEL (reference sequence). V was shortened by 1 base and J by 8 bases, with 9 bases between the two germline ends. This CDR3 has 13 residues. The CDR3 is CASSQGFGYEQFF. In nucleotides, the CDR3 is TGTGCCAGCAGCCAAGGCTTCGGGTATGAGCAGTTCTTC.

The gene calls are TRBV6-2 or TRBV6-3 and TRBJ1-1, with TRBD1 as a possible D gene (6 bases). V lost 2 bases and J 6 bases, leaving 10 bases between the germline ends. CDR3 size: 13 residues. In germline, CDR1 is MNHEY, CDR2 SVGEGT. CDR3 protein: CASSYRGAAEAFF. As DNA, the CDR3 is TGTGCCAGCAGTTACAGGGGGGCGGCTGAAGCTTTCTTT.

The sample holds a few counts of this clonotype. The chain joins TRBV6-5 to TRBJ2-1, with D perhaps matching TRBD2 (6 bases). V lost 2 bases, J lost 7 bases, and 15 bases lay in between. The CDR3 totals 15 residues. The germline CDR1 and CDR2 sequences are MNHEY and SVGAGI. The CDR3 sequence: CASSYGAGLRNEQFF. The CDR3 DNA sequence: TGTGCCAGCAGTTACGGTGCGGGACTGCGGAATGAGCAGTTCTTC.

The J gene is TRBJ2-1, the V gene TRBV6-1; 12 nucleotides align to TRBD2. Germline lookup yields CDR1 MNHNS and CDR2 SASEGT. V lost 6 bases, J lost 6 bases, and 6 bases stayed unmatched. The CDR3 length is 15 residues. CDR3 nucleotide sequence: TGTGCCAGCAGCCACCGACTAGCGGGGGCCAATGAGCAGTTCTTC. This gives the protein CASSHRLAGANEQFF.

This clonotype was detected a few times. The genes are TRBV19 and TRBJ1-4; tentative D call: TRBD1 (6 bases). V was shortened by 4 bases and J by 8 bases, with 17 bases between the two germline ends. This CDR3 contains 15 residues. Germline CDR1 is LNHDA and CDR2 is SQIVND (reference sequence). CDR3 region: CASSRSDRRGEKLFF. As DNA, the CDR3 is TGTGCCAGTAGTAGGTCGGACCGTAGGGGGGAAAAACTGTTTTTT.

Worth noting for this clonotype: This may be a read error: a much more frequent sequence differs by one nucleotide. The CDR3 loop is CASGSELGRVPRTQYF. In DNA form, the CDR3 reads TGTGCCAGCGGCTCGGAACTTGGGAGGGTTCCACGGACGCAGTATTTT. The rearrangement links TRBV7-6 to TRBJ2-3, with 7 bases identical to TRBD2. Losses at the gene ends were 8 bases for V and 9 bases for J; bases not matched to a gene: 20. There are 16 residues in the CDR3. Germline V gene lookup returns CDR1 SGHVS and CDR2 FNYEAQ.

This chain joins TRBV6-2 or TRBV6-3 and TRBJ2-7; 7 nucleotides line up with TRBD1. The CDR3 consists of 13 residues. The J segment lost 3 bases and the V segment lost 4 bases, leaving 3 bases of the junction unmatched. In germline, CDR1 is MNHEY, CDR2 SVGEGT. The CDR3 protein is CASSSTGFYEQYV. DNA of the CDR3: TGTGCCAGCAGTTCGACAGGGTTCTACGAGCAGTACGTC.